This T cell receptor beta chain was profiled in a study of human T cells and chemical hapten exposure (dated by TCRdb to the early 2020s). Study-wide context: For sensitization, 2% DPC in acetone was applied to a 2 cm by 2 cm area of upper inner arm skin. Weekly therapeutic DPC doses were additionally applied to the scalp of patients throughout the roughly 25-week study period. Patch testing was performed on the upper back with Finn chambers containing 0.01% DPC, and the patch tests were scored after 6 days according to International Contact Dermatitis Research Group standards. Most of the patients in the cohort were female, and the cohort covered alopecia areata with under or over 50% scalp involvement, alopecia totalis and alopecia universalis. Libraries were pooled for sequencing, and per-sample TCR yields varied mainly because of small differences in library volumes within the pool. This study followed changes in the peripheral blood TCR repertoire in vivo during primary and secondary sensitization of alopecia patients to the hapten diphenylcyclopropenone (DPC). Blood samples were taken from patients before sensitization (week 0) and at 2, 6 and about 24 weeks after DPC sensitization. Blood for TCR sequencing was provided by twenty-nine alopecia patients at one to four time points (pre-sensitization, 2, 6 and 24 weeks).

Libraries were prepared through RACE. Sequencer: NextSeq 500. During library preparation, unique molecular identifiers were attached to individual cDNA molecules so that TCRs could be counted in a quantitative, reproducible way. For every blood RNA sample, sequencing covered both the TCR alpha and TCR beta chains. The published analysis was carried out like this. A median of about 89,000 TCRs per sample was observed, with a range of about 23,224 to 690,600. V, J and CDR3 annotation of the TCR reads was performed with the Decombinator software suite. For the PS versus PT1 abundance plots, all samples were subsampled to the same number of TCRs (28,000). Expanded TCRs were defined as absent before sensitization and observed at least eight times at the 2-week time point. Starting from the raw public reads, TCRdb applied fastp trimming at Q25, assembled clones with MiXCR and retained in-frame beta chains. Rows are unified per CDR3 protein, each entry keeping the most common DNA and genes. TCRdb, not the original authors, processed these V and J calls. Within this sample are approximately 370,000 distinct CDR3 sequences, with roughly 6% of them counted one time only. Jointly, the top ten make up over 7% of the sample.

What the authors observed across the whole study: Patch test score correlated positively with the number of PT1 expanded TCRs, reaching significance at thresholds 8, 16 and 32 but not at 4. Because every patient had alopecia, a presumed autoimmune disease, the patients' immune response might differ from that of healthy individuals. After repeated subsampling, changes were observed in the strength of the expansion versus patch-test correlation and in the threshold at which the correlation became significant. Compared with pre-sensitization or healthy control sets, expanded TCRs formed significantly more large CDR3 similarity clusters, which is consistent with antigen-driven responses. DPC sensitization did not change the number of TCRs with a frequency above 1 in 1000, and there was no evidence of changes in global repertoire structure.

Explained via the paper, the time point label denotes: pre-sensitization, week 0. The sample's treatment or condition label, in plain terms: therapeutic diphenylcyclopropenone sensitization with weekly scalp DPC. At every patch-test visit, the blood draw took place before the patch test was put on. Eligible patients were aged 18 to 70, diagnosed with alopecia, deemed suitable for DPC therapy, and excluded if pregnant. Total RNA was isolated from unfractionated whole blood collected in Tempus Blood RNA tubes. In its sample, this clonotype was seen many times. Its antigen has not been determined. Base-call qualities are not available, and no considerably larger clone is one nucleotide away. The TCR was taken from a woman aged 18-35 years with alopecia areata. Some clones in this sample may be carry-over from other donors' samples. This material consisted of whole blood, taken in connection with sensitization to the hapten diphenylcyclopropenone (DPC).

At the DNA level, the sequence is TGTGCCAGCAGCAGGGGACTAGCGGGGGGGCCTTACACAGATACGCAGTATTTT. This encodes CASSRGLAGGPYTDTQYF. Recombination connected TRBV7-2 to TRBJ2-3; the junction holds 16 bases that match TRBD2. V lost 5 bases and J lost 2 bases, and the count of bases not matched to a germline gene is 7. CDR1 and CDR2, looked up from the germline V gene, are SGHTA and FQGNSA. The CDR3 holds 18 amino acids from the cysteine to the phenylalanine. Only the CDR3 DNA is retained, 54 bases long and in frame from the first base.